This TCR beta chain was sequenced for a study of blood T cell repertoires in COVID-19. Study details: Material from acute and convalescent COVID-19 was sourced from the United States, Italy and Spain. Sources were T cells, B-cell-depleted T cells, or PBMCs; the material itself was cDNA or gDNA.

Enrolment of Seattle patients took place during active infection, and they were followed longitudinally. In the original workflow: Estimation of nucleated cell counts relied on the amplification of reference gene primers. Sequencing was performed with immunoSEQ multiplex PCR; in TCRdb, only in-frame clones are kept and a portion is missing. That table gives V, J and clone size, and the DNA gave D and trimming. The table includes approximately 530,000 clones, 85% to 90% detected once. The sequence was collected from a woman between 50 and 59 years old with COVID-19, enrolled during active disease. Sequencing was performed on peripheral blood.

The CDR3 protein is CASSQDPQGGYGYTF. CDR3 coding DNA: TGTGCCAGCAGCCAAGATCCGCAGGGAGGGTATGGCTACACCTTC. The rearrangement uses TRBV4-2 and TRBJ1-2; a possible D gene is TRBD1 (5 bases). The germline V gene has CDR1 LGHNA and CDR2 YNFKEQ. With 0 bases removed from V and 5 bases from J, the gap between germline ends came to 13 bases. This CDR3 has 15 amino acids.